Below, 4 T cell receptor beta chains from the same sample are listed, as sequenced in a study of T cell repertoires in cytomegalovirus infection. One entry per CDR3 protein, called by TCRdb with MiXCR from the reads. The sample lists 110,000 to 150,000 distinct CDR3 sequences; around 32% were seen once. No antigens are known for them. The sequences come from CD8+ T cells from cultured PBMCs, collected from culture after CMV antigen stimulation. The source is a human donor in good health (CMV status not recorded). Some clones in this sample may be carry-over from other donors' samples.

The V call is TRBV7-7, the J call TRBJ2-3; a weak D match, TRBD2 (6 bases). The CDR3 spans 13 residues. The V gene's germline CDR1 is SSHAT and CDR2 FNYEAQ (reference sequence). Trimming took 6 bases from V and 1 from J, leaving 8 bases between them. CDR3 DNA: TGTGCCAGCAGGGCTAGCGGCACAGATACGCAGTATTTT. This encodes CASRASGTDTQYF. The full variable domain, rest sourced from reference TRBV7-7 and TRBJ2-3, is GAGVSQSPRYKVTKRGQDVTLRCDPISSHATLYWYQQALGQGPEFLTYFNYEAQPDKSGLPSDRFSAERPEGSISTLTIQRTEQRDSAMYRCASRASGTDTQYFGPGTRLTVL.

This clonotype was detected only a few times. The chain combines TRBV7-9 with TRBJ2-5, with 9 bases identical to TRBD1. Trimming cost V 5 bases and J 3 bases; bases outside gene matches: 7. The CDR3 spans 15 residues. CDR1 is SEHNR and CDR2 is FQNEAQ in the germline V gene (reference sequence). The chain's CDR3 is CASSPTGQGEETQYF. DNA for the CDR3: TGTGCCAGCAGCCCGACGGGACAGGGCGAAGAGACCCAGTACTTC.

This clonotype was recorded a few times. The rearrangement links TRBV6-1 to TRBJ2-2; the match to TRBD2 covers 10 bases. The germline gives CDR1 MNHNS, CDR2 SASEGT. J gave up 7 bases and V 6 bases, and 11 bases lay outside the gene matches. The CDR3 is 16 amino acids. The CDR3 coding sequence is TGTGCCAGCAGCGTCCTAGCGGGGGACTTTGACGGGGAGCTGTTTTTT. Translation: CASSVLAGDFDGELFF.

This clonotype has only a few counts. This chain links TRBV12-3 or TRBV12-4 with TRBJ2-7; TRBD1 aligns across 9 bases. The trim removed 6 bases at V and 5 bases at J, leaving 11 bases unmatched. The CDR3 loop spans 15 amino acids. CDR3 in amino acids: CASSETGTGNHEQYF. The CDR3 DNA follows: TGTGCCAGCAGCGAAACCGGGACAGGGAATCACGAGCAGTACTTC.